The TCR beta chain under discussion was sequenced for a study of blood T cell repertoires in COVID-19. CDR1 is MNHEY, CDR2 SVGAGI, per germline. Trimming removed 2 bases from V and 3 bases from J, with 14 bases in between. The CDR3 has 15 amino acids. Sequenced by immunoSEQ multiplex PCR; TCRdb stores in-frame clones only, minus some. The data hold about 190,000 clones, with about 88% observed a single time. This TCR was recovered from a woman between 40 and 55 years old who had recovered from COVID-19. The chain links TRBV6-5 to TRBJ2-7, with D possibly being TRBD1 (5 bases). Sample: peripheral blood. CDR3 loop: CASSYPPDGHYEQYF. The CDR3 nucleotides are TGTGCCAGCAGTTACCCCCCGGACGGACACTACGAGCAGTACTTC.